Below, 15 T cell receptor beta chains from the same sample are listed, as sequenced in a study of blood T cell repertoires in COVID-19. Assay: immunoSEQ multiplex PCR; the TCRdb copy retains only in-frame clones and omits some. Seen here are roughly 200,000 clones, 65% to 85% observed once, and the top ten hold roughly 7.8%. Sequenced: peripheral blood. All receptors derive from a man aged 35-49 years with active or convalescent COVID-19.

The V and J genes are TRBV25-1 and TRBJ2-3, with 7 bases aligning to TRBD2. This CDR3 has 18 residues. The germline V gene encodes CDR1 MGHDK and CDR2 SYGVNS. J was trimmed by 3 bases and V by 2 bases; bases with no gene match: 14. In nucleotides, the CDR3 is TGTGCCAGCAGTGAAGGTATGGTCAGCGGGGAGAATACAGATACGCAGTATTTT. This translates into CASSEGMVSGENTDTQYF.

CDR3 amino acids: CASSVRDRDIIYF. The CDR3 bases are TGTGCCAGCAGCGTGAGGGACCGGGACATTATCTACTTC. The rearrangement links TRBV9 to TRBJ2-7; TRBD1 is a possible D gene (6 bases). Germline V gene sequence: CDR1 SGDLS, CDR2 YYNGEE. The V end was cut by 2 bases, the J end by 13 bases, with 19 bases between. CDR3 length: 13 residues.

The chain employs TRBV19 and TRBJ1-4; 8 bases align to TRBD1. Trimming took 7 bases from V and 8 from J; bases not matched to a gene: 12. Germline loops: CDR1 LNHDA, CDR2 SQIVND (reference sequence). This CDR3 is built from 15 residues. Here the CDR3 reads CASTPQGGTQEKLFF. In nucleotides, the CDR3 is TGTGCCAGTACCCCACAGGGGGGGACGCAGGAAAAACTGTTTTTT.

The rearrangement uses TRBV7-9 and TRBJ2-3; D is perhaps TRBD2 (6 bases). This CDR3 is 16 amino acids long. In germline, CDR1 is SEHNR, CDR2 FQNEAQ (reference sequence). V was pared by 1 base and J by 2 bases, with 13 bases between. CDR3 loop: CASSLVTAGSTDTQYF. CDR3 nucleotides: TGTGCCAGCAGCTTAGTAACGGCGGGATCCACAGATACGCAGTATTTT.

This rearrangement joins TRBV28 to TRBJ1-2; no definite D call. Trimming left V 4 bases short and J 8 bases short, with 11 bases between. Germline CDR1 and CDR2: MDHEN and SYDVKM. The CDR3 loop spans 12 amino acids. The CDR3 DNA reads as TGTGCCAGCAGTTACACAAGCGGGGGCTACACCTTC. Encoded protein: CASSYTSGGYTF.

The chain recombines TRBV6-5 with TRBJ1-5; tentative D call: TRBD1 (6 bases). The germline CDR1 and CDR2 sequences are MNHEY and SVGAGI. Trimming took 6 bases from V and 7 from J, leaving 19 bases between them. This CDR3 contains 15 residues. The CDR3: CASRPGARGEQPQHF. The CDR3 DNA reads TGTGCCAGCAGGCCTGGAGCCAGGGGCGAGCAGCCCCAGCATTTT.

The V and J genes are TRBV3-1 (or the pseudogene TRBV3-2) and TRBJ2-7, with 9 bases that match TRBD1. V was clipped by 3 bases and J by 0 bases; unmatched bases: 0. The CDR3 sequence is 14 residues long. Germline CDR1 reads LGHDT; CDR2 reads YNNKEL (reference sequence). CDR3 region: CASSQGQGSYEQYF. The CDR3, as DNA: TGTGCCAGCAGCCAGGGACAGGGCTCCTACGAGCAGTACTTC.

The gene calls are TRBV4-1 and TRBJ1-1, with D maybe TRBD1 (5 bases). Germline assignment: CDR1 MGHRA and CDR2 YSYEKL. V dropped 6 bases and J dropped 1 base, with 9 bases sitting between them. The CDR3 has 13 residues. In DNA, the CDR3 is TGCGCCAGCAGGGGCCAGGGGAACACTGAAGCTTTCTTT. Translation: CASRGQGNTEAFF.

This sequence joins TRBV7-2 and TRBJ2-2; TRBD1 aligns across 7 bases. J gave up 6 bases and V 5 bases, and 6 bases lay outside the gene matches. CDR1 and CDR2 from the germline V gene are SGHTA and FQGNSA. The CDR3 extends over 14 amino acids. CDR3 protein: CASSPNRGPGELFF. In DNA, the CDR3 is TGTGCCAGCAGCCCCAACAGGGGACCCGGGGAGCTGTTTTTT.

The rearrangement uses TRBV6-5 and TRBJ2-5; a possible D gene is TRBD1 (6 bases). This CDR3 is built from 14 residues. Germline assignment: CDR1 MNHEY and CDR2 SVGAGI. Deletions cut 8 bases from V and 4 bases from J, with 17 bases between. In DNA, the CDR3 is TGTGCCAGCGCCTTACAGGGAAGGGGAGAGACCCAGTACTTC. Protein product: CASALQGRGETQYF.

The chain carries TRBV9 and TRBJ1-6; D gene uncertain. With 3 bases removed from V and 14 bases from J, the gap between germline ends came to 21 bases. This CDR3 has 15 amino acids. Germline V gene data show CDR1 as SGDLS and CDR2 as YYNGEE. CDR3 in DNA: TGTGCCAGCAGCGGGCCTGGGCACGGTCTTCGAACCCTCCACTTT. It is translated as CASSGPGHGLRTLHF.

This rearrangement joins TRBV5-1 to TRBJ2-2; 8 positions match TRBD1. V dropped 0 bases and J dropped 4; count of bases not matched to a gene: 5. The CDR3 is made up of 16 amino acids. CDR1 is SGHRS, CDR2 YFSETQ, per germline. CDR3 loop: CASSLATGELTGELFF. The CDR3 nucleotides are TGCGCCAGCAGCTTGGCGACAGGGGAACTCACCGGGGAGCTGTTTTTT.

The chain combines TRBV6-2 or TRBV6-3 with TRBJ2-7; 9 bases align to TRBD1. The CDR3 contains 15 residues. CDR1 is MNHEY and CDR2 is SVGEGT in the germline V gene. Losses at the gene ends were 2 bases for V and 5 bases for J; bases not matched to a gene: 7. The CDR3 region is CASSYKGTGSHEQYF. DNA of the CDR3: TGTGCCAGCAGTTACAAGGGGACAGGGTCACACGAGCAGTACTTC.

CDR3 region: CASSGGTSGSEQYF. CDR3 nucleotides: TGTGCCAGCAGTGGCGGGACTAGCGGGAGCGAGCAGTACTTC. The chain is built from TRBV25-1 and TRBJ2-7; 14 bases match TRBD2. After removal of 4 bases from V and 6 bases from J, the junction contained 2 bases not matched to a gene. CDR1 is MGHDK, CDR2 SYGVNS, per germline. This CDR3 region has 14 residues.

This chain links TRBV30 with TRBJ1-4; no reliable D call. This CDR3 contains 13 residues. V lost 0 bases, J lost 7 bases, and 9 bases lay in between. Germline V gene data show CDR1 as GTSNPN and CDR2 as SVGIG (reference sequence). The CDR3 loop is CAWSVGVGEKLFF. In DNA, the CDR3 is TGTGCCTGGAGTGTAGGAGTGGGTGAAAAACTGTTTTTT.